Following are 14 T cell receptor beta chains from one sample sequenced in a study of T-cell reconstitution after alpha-beta-depleted transplantation in children. Preparing the TCRbeta library involved the use of unique molecular identifiers. TCRdb reprocessed the PCR reads with MiXCR, giving one entry per CDR3 protein. Of 540,000 or so distinct CDR3 sequences listed, more than 20% are singletons. The sequencing used PBMCs, mostly from graft donor cells, collected 360 days after TCRalphabeta/CD19-depleted stem cell transplant. These receptors came from a boy in the first two years of life who had a stem cell transplant for acute myeloid leukemia, so the T cells may come from the graft donor.

This clonotype was detected only a few times. V is TRBV15 and J is TRBJ1-1; no definite D call. CDR3 size: 12 residues. Trimming took 1 base from V and 7 from J, leaving 7 bases between them. Per the germline V gene, CDR1 is LNHNV and CDR2 is YYDKDF (reference sequence). CDR3 protein: CATSRVGSEAFF. The CDR3 DNA reads as TGTGCCACCAGCAGAGTTGGCAGTGAAGCTTTCTTT.

This clonotype was seen repeatedly, ten times or more. The chain's CDR3 is CASSLAGQGALGDTQYF. The CDR3 nucleotides read TGTGCCAGCAGCTTAGCGGGACAGGGGGCGCTTGGAGATACGCAGTATTTT. This chain links TRBV7-9 with TRBJ2-3; 12 nucleotides match TRBD1. Germline loops: CDR1 SEHNR, CDR2 FQNEAQ (reference sequence). The CDR3 loop spans 17 amino acids. After removal of 0 bases from V and 5 bases from J, the junction contained 6 bases not matched to a gene.

This clonotype showed up many times. The CDR3 nucleotides read TGTGCCACCAGTGAGACAAACAATCAGCCCCAGCATTTT. Translating gives CATSETNNQPQHF. The chain uses TRBV24-1 and TRBJ1-5; D ambiguous. Trimming cost V 4 bases and J 3 bases, with 6 bases left between them. Germline values: CDR1 KGHDR, CDR2 SFDVKD. The CDR3 runs to 13 residues.

In this sample, this clonotype turned up many times. V is TRBV25-1 and J is TRBJ2-5; TRBD1 agrees at 7 bases. The CDR3 spans 18 residues. Germline CDR1 MGHDK, CDR2 SYGVNS. Unmatched junction bases numbered 17, after V lost 5 bases and J lost 2 bases. The CDR3 DNA reads TGTGCCAGCAGTAATCCTCGACCGGGACAGCGTATTCAAGAGACCCAGTACTTC. This encodes CASSNPRPGQRIQETQYF.

This clonotype came up a few times. The chain uses TRBV20-1 and TRBJ2-5, with D tentatively TRBD2 (6 bases). This CDR3 is 14 amino acids long. V dropped 6 bases and J dropped 2 bases, with 16 bases sitting between them. Germline values: CDR1 DFQATT, CDR2 SNEGSKA (reference sequence). CDR3 coding DNA: TGCAGTGCCCGTCGAACCGGGAGACAAGAGACCCAGTACTTC. This translates into CSARRTGRQETQYF.

The table lists this clonotype with many counts. V gene TRBV20-1 combines with J gene TRBJ2-1, with 11 bases matching TRBD2. The CDR3 covers 15 residues. Germline CDR1 DFQATT, CDR2 SNEGSKA (reference sequence). J lost 7 bases, V lost 0 bases, and 5 bases had no gene match. DNA of the CDR3: TGCAGTGCTAGAGATCCTAGCGGGGGGTATAATGAGCAGTTCTTC. Its translation: CSARDPSGGYNEQFF.

This clonotype was observed a few times. The chain uses TRBV14 and TRBJ2-5; 10 bases map to TRBD2. Germline V CDR1 and CDR2: SGHDN, FVKESK. The CDR3 runs 17 residues. Trimming at V came to 1 base and at J to 6 bases, leaving 11 bases not matched to a gene. In DNA form, the CDR3 reads TGTGCCAGCAGCCAAGTCCCTCCTAGCGGGGGTATACAGACCCAGTACTTC. Protein sequence: CASSQVPPSGGIQTQYF.

Ten or more counts support this clonotype. The rearrangement uses TRBV28 and TRBJ2-1; TRBD2 matches 7 bases. The CDR3 extends over 16 amino acids. Germline V gene sequence: CDR1 MDHEN, CDR2 SYDVKM. V lost 7 bases to trimming and J lost 5 bases; unmatched junction nucleotides: 14. The chain's CDR3 is CASINSPGGRNNEQFF. DNA for the CDR3: TGTGCCAGCATCAACTCCCCGGGGGGTCGAAACAATGAGCAGTTCTTC. Combining the CDR3 with reference TRBV28 and TRBJ2-1 gives the whole variable domain DVKVTQSSRYLVKRTGEKVFLECVQDMDHENMFWYRQDPGLGLRLIYFSYDVKMKEKGDIPEGYSVSREKKERFSLILESASTNQTSMYLCASINSPGGRNNEQFFGPGTRLTVL.

The rearrangement links TRBV20-1 to TRBJ2-2, with 9 bases lining up with TRBD1. The CDR3 runs 19 residues. Germline V gene lookup returns CDR1 DFQATT and CDR2 SNEGSKA (reference sequence). Trimming removed 1 base from V and 0 bases from J; junction bases left unmatched: 12. The CDR3, as DNA: TGCAGTGCTAGAGTCAGGGGACAGGGACTAAATGCGAACACCGGGGAGCTGTTTTTT. Its protein product is CSARVRGQGLNANTGELFF.

This clonotype was recorded at least ten times. V gene TRBV4-3 combines with J gene TRBJ2-3; unclear D gene. Deletions cut 6 bases from V and 3 bases from J, with 22 bases between. The germline V gene has CDR1 LGHNA and CDR2 YSLEER. This CDR3 has 17 residues. The CDR3 loop is CASSVLGPTDGTDTQYF. The CDR3, as DNA: TGCGCCAGCAGTGTATTGGGTCCGACGGATGGGACAGATACGCAGTATTTT.

Many counts were recorded for this clonotype. The CDR3 nucleotides read TGCAGCGTTGAAGATCAGGGCAGGGGTAATCAGCCCCAGCATTTT. Residues: CSVEDQGRGNQPQHF. J is TRBJ1-5 and V is TRBV29-1; possible D gene TRBD1, 6 bases. The CDR3 sequence is 15 residues long. The germline gives CDR1 SQVTM, CDR2 ANQGSEA. V lost 0 bases and J 4 bases, leaving 13 bases between the germline ends. The full variable domain, with the rest looked up from reference TRBV29-1 and TRBJ1-5, is SAVISQKPSRDICQRGTSLTIQCQVDSQVTMMFWYRQQPGQSLTLIATANQGSEATYESGFVIDKFPISRPNLTFSTLTVSNMSPEDSSIYLCSVEDQGRGNQPQHFGDGTRLSIL.

This clonotype has ten or more counts. The chain has TRBV7-2 and TRBJ2-3, with D perhaps assigned TRBD1 or TRBD2 (6 bases each). This CDR3 is built from 15 residues. The ends were cut back, 4 bases at V and 8 bases at J, with 19 bases in the middle. Germline lookup yields CDR1 SGHTA and CDR2 FQGNSA. In DNA form, the CDR3 reads TGTGCCAGCAGCTCCACTTCTAGCGTAGGGGGTACGCAGTATTTT. Translated, it gives CASSSTSSVGGTQYF.

This clonotype showed up just a few times. The gene calls are TRBV20-1 and TRBJ2-7, with a tentative D call TRBD1 (5 bases). Trimming stripped 6 bases from V and 4 bases from J, with 13 bases between. The CDR3 is made up of 12 amino acids. Per germline, CDR1 DFQATT and CDR2 SNEGSKA (reference sequence). CDR3 coding DNA: TGCAGTGCCCCCCAGGGAAGGTACGAGCAGTACTTC. This sequence encodes CSAPQGRYEQYF.

The rearrangement links TRBV27 to TRBJ2-7; D is possibly TRBD2 (6 bases). Trimming pared 8 bases from V and 2 bases from J, leaving 16 bases between. Germline-derived CDR1 and CDR2 are MNHEY and SMNVEV (reference sequence). This CDR3 spans 14 amino acids. The CDR3, as DNA: TGTGCCAGCTGCCCCTCAGGGAGGACCTACGAGCAGTACTTC. It specifies CASCPSGRTYEQYF.